The table lists the clone carrying this T cell receptor beta chain with a few counts. Its target is not known. Vbeta (60) and Jbeta (13) primers were used in the PCR. Libraries were prepared by immunoSEQ multiplex PCR; TCRdb keeps only in-frame clonotypes and omits some of them. The sample consists of around 180,000 clones, more than 65% of them appearing once. This sample was included in a study of cytomegalovirus exposure and HLA in healthy donors. Study-level results: In a later analysis, V- and J-gene trimming of beta chains associated with a DCLRE1C missense variant, replicated independently. Roughly uniform sequencing depth across donors was assumed, possibly incorrectly.

Germline V gene data show CDR1 as SGHNT and CDR2 as YYREEE (reference sequence). The V gene lost 3 bases and the J gene lost 4 bases, with 13 bases spanning the gap. CDR3 length: 14 amino acids. The source material was PBMCs. The chain is built from TRBV5-4 and TRBJ2-5, with D perhaps TRBD1 (5 bases). The clonotype was recovered from a woman under 40 in good health and CMV-seropositive. The CDR3 loop reads CASSSTQGGETQYF. The CDR3 nucleotides read TGTGCCAGCAGCTCAACCCAGGGCGGAGAGACCCAGTACTTC. Filled out from reference TRBV5-4 and TRBJ2-5, the complete variable domain reads ETGVTQSPTHLIKTRGQQVTLRCSSQSGHNTVSWYQQALGQGPQFIFQYYREEENGRGNFPPRFSGLQFPNYSSELNVNALELDDSALYLCASSSTQGGETQYFGPGTRLLVL.